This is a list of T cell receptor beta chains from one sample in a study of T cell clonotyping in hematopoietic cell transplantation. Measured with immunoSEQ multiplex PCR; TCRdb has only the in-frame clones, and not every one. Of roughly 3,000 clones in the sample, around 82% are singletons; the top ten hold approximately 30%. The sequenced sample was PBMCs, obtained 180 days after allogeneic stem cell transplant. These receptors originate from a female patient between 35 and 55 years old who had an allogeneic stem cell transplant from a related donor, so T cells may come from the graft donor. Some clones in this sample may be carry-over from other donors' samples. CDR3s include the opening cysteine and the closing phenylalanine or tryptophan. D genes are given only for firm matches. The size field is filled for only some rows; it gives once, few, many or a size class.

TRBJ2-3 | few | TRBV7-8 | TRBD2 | TGTGCCAGCAGCTTAGGGACTAGCGGGACACACACAGATACGCAGTATTTT | CASSLGTSGTHTDTQYF
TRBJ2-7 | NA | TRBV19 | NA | TGTGCCAGCGCCGGAACCGAGTACGAGCAGTACTTC | CASAGTEYEQYF
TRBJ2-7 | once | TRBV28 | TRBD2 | TGTGCCAGCAGTTGGACGGGTACTAGCGGACTATCCTACGAGCAGTACTTC | CASSWTGTSGLSYEQYF
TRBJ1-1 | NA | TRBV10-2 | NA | TGCGCCAGCAGTCCAACGAACACTGAAGCTTTCTTT | CASSPTNTEAFF
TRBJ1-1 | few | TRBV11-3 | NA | TGTGCCAGCAGCTTAGACCCCAGGCGAAGAACTGAAGCTTTCTTT | CASSLDPRRRTEAFF
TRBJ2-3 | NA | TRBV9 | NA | TGTGCCAGCAGCCCCGCTCAAACTAGCACAGATACGCAGTATTTT | CASSPAQTSTDTQYF
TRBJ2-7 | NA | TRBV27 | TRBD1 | TGTGCCAGCAGTTTAGAGGTTACAGGGGGCGCGTACGAGCAGTACTTC | CASSLEVTGGAYEQYF
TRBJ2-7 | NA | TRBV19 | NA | TGTGCGACCAAGGAGGGGGAGTTCGCCTACGAGCAGTACTTC | CATKEGEFAYEQYF
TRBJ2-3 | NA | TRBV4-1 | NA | TGCGCCAGCAGCAACCGTTTAAGCACAGATACGCAGTATTTT | CASSNRLSTDTQYF
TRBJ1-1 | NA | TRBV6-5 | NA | TGTGCCAGCAGTCGTGATTTCATGAACACTGAAGCTTTCTTT | CASSRDFMNTEAFF
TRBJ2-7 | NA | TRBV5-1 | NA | TGCGCCAGCAGATCTCTAGCCTCCTACGAGCAGTACTTC | CASRSLASYEQYF
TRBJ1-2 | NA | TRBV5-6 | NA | TGTGCCAGCAGCTTGGACAGAACCTATGGCTACACCTTC | CASSLDRTYGYTF
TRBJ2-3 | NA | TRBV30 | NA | TGTGCCTGGGGTAGAGGGGGCACAGATACGCAGTATTTT | CAWGRGGTDTQYF
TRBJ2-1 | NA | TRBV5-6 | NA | TGTGCCAGCAGCTTGGACAGCCCCAATGAGCAGTTCTTC | CASSLDSPNEQFF
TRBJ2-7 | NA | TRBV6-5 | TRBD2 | TGTGCCAGCAGTTATGGCGGGGGAACCTACGAGCAGTACTTC | CASSYGGGTYEQYF
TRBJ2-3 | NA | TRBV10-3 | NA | TGTGCCATCAGTGGACCGGGACCCACAGATACGCAGTATTTT | CAISGPGPTDTQYF
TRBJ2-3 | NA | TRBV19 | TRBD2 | TGTGCCAGTAGTATAGGGCGGGAGGAGGAGGGTACGCAGTATTTT | CASSIGREEEGTQYF
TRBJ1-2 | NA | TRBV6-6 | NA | TGTGCCAGCAGTTACACCAGGGATAGCAAGGATGGCTACACCTTC | CASSYTRDSKDGYTF
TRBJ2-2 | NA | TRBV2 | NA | TGTGCCAGCAGTGTCCTGGACACCGGGGAGCTGTTTTTT | CASSVLDTGELFF
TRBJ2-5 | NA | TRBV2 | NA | TGTGCCAGCAGTGTGAAGGGGCGGGCGACCCAGTACTTC | CASSVKGRATQYF
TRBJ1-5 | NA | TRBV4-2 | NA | TGTGCCAGCAGCCCTATAGCGGGGGCCCTGGAGATTCAGCCCCAGCATTTT | CASSPIAGALEIQPQHF
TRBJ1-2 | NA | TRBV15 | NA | TGTGCCACCAGCAGAGAACTTCAGGGTAACTATGGCTACACCTTC | CATSRELQGNYGYTF
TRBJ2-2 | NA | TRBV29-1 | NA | TGCAGCGTTCTAAAGGGGGCGGGATCCAACACCGGGGAGCTGTTTTTT | CSVLKGAGSNTGELFF
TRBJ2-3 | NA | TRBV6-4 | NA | NA | CASSSSAGSGSGTQYF
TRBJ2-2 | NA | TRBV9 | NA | TGTGCCAGCAGCGTAACCGGGGAGCTGTTTTTT | CASSVTGELFF